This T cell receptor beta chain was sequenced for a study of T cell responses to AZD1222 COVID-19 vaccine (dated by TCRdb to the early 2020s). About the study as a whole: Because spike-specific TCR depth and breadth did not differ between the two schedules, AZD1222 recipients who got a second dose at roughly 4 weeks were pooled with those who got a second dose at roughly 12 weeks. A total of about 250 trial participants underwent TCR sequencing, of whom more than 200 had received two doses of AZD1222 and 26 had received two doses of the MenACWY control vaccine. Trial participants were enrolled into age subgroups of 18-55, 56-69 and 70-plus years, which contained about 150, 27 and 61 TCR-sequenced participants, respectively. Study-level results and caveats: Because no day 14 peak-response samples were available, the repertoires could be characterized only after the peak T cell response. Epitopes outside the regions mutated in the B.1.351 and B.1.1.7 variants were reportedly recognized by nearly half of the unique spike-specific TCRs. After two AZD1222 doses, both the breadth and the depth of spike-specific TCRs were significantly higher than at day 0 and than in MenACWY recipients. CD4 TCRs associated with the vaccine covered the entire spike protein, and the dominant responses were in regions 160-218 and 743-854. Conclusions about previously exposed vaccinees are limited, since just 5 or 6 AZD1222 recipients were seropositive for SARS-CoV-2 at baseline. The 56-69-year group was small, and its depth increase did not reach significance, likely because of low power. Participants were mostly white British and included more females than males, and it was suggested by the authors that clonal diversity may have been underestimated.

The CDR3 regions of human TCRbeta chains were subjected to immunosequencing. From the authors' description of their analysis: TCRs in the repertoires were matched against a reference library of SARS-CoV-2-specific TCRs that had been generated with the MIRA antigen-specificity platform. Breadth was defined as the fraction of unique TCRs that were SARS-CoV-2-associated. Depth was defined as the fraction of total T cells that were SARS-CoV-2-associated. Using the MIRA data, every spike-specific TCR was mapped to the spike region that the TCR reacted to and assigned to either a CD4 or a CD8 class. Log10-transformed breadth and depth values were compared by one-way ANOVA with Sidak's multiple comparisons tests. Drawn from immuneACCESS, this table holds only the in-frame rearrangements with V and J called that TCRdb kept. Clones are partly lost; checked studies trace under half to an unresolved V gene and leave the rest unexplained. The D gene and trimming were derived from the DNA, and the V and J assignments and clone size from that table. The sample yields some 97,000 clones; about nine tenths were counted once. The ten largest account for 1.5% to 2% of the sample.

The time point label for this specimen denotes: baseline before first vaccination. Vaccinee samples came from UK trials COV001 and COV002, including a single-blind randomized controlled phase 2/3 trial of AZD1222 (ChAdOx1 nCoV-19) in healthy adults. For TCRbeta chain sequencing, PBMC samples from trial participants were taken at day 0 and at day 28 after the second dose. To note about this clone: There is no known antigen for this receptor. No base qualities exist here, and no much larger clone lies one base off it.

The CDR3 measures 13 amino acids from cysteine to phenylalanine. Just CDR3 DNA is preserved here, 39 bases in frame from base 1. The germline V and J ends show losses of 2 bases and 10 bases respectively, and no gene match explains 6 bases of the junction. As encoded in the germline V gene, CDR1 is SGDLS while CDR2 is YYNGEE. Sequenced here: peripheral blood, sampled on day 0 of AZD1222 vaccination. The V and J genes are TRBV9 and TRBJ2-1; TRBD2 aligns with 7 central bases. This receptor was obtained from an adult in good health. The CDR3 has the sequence CASSVGTTKEQFF. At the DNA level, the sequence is TGTGCCAGCAGCGTCGGGACTACTAAAGAGCAGTTCTTC.